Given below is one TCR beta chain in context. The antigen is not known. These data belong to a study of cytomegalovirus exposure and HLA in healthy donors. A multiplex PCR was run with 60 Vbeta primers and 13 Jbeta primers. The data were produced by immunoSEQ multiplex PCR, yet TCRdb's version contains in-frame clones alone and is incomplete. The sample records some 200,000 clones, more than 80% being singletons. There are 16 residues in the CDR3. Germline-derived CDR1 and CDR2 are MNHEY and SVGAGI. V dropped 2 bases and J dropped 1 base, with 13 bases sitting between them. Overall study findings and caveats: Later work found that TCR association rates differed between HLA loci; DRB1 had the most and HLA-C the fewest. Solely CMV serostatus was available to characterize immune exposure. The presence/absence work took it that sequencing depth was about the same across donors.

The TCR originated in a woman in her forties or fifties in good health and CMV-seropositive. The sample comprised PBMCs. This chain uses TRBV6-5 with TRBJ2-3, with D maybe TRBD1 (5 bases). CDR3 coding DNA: TGTGCCAGCAGTTACAATCAGGGATGGGGCACAGATACGCAGTATTTT. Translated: CASSYNQGWGTDTQYF.